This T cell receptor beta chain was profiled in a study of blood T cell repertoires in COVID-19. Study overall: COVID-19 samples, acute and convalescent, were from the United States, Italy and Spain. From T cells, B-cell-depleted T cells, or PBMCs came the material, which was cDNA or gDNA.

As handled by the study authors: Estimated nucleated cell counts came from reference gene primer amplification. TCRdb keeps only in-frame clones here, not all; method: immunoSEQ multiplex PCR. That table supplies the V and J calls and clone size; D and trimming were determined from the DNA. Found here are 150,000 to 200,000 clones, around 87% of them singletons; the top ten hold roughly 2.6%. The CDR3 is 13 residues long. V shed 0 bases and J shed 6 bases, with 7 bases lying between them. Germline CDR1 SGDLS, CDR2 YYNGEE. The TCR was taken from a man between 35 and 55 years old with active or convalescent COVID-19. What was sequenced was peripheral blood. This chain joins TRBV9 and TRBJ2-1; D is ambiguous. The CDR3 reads CASSVASGNEQFF. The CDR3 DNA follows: TGTGCCAGCAGCGTAGCTTCCGGCAATGAGCAGTTCTTC.